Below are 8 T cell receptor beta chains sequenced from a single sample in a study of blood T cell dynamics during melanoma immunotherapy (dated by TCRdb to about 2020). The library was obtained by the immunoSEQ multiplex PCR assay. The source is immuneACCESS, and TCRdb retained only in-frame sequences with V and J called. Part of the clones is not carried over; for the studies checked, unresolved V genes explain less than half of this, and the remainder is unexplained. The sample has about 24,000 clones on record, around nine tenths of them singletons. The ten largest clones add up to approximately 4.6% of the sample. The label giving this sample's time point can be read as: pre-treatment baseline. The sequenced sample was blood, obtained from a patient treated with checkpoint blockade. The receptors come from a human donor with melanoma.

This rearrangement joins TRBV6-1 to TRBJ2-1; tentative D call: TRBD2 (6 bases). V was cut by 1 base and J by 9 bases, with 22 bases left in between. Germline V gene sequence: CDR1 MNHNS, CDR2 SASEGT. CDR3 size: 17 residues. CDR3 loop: CASSEVFLASPRGEQFF. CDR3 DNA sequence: TGTGCCAGCAGTGAAGTTTTTCTAGCGTCCCCGAGGGGTGAGCAGTTCTTC.

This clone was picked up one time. This CDR3 reads CASSPHVRGQRDEQFF. The CDR3 DNA is TGTGCCAGCAGCCCCCATGTACGGGGGCAGCGGGATGAGCAGTTCTTC. V usage is TRBV16 and J usage is TRBJ2-1, with D possibly called TRBD1 or TRBD2 (6 bases each). Germline lookup yields CDR1 KGHSY and CDR2 FQNENV. V gave up 4 bases and J gave up 8 bases, with 21 bases separating them. This CDR3 has 16 residues.

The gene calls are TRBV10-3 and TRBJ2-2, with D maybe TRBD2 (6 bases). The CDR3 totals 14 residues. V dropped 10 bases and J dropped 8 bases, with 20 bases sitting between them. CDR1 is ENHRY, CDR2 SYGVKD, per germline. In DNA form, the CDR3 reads TGTGCCACACCCCCTTGGAGGGTGAGGGGGGAGCTGTTTTTT. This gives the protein CATPPWRVRGELFF.

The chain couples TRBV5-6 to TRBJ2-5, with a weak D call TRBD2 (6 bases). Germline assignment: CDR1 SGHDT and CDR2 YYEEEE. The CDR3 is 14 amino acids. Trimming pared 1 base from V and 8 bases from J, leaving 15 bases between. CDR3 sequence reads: CASSLRFSGRTQYF. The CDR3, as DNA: TGTGCCAGCAGCTTGCGGTTTAGCGGTCGCACCCAGTACTTC.

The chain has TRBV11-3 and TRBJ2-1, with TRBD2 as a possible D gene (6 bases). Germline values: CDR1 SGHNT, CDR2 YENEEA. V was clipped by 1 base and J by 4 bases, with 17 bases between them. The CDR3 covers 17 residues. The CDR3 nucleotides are TGTGCCAGCAGCTTAGGGTTGCGGGGCAGCTCTTACAATGAGCAGTTCTTC. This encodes CASSLGLRGSSYNEQFF.

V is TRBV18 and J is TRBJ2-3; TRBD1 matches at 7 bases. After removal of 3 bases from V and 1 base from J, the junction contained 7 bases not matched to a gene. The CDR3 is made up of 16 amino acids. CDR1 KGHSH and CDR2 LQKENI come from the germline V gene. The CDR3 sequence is CASSPPRQGGTDTQYF. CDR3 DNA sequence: TGTGCCAGCTCACCGCCTAGACAGGGTGGCACAGATACGCAGTATTTT.

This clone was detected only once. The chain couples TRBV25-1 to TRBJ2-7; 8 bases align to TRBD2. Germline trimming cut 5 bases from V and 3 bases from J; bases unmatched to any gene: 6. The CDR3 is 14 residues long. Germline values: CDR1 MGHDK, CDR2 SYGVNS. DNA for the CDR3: TGTGCCAGCAGTCCGGGACTAGGGGTCTACGAGCAGTACTTC. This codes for CASSPGLGVYEQYF.

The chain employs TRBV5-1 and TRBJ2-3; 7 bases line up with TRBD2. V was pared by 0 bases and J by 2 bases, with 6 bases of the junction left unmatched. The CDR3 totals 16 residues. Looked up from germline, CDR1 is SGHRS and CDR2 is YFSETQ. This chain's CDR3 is CASSLAPSGVTDTQYF. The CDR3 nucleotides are TGCGCCAGCAGCTTGGCCCCCAGCGGGGTCACAGATACGCAGTATTTT.